The next 27 T cell receptor beta chains were all read from a single sample in a study of technical replicates of blood from a handful of donors. The repertoire was sequenced with immunoSEQ multiplex PCR; TCRdb's copy has only in-frame clones and lacks some. The data show fewer than 95,000 clones, 90% to 95% seen once. Material: T cells isolated from PBMCs. These receptors were obtained from a human donor in good health.

V and J are TRBV2 and TRBJ2-5; no firm D call. Germline V lookup: CDR1 SNHLY, CDR2 FYNNEI. The CDR3 length is 12 residues. Trimming took 8 bases from V and 5 from J, leaving 12 bases between them. For the CDR3, the DNA is TGTGCCAGCTCCTACGTACCCGAGACCCAGTACTTC. This gives the protein CASSYVPETQYF. Drawing the rest from reference TRBV2 and TRBJ2-5, the complete variable domain is EPEVTQTPSHQVTQMGQEVILRCVPISNHLYFYWYRQILGQKVEFLVSFYNNEISEKSEIFDDQFSVERPDGSNFTLKIRSTKLEDSAMYFCASSYVPETQYFGPGTRLLVL.

This clone was observed once. The chain employs TRBV19 and TRBJ2-7; 9 nucleotides line up with TRBD1. V was pared by 6 bases and J by 3 bases, with 0 bases of the junction left unmatched. The germline V gene has CDR1 LNHDA and CDR2 SQIVND (reference sequence). This CDR3 has 12 residues. For the CDR3, the DNA is TGTGCCAGTAGGGACAGGGGCTACGAGCAGTACTTC. As protein: CASRDRGYEQYF. Drawing the rest from reference TRBV19 and TRBJ2-7, the complete variable domain is DGGITQSPKYLFRKEGQNVTLSCEQNLNHDAMYWYRQDPGQGLRLIYYSQIVNDFQKGDIAEGYSVSREKKESFPLTVTSAQKNPTAFYLCASRDRGYEQYFGPGTRLTVT.

The rearrangement joins TRBV5-4 to TRBJ2-5, with 15 bases matching TRBD2. After removal of 6 bases from V and 5 bases from J, the junction contained 8 bases not matched to a gene. The CDR3 consists of 16 residues. CDR1 is SGHNT, CDR2 YYREEE, per germline (reference sequence). CDR3 nucleotide sequence: TGTGCCAGCACCTTTAGGACTAGCGGGGGGGCGGAGACCCAGTACTTC. Its protein is CASTFRTSGGAETQYF.

The gene calls are TRBV5-1 and TRBJ1-2; tentative D call: TRBD1 (6 bases). V lost 0 bases, J lost 1 base, and 13 bases lay in between. The CDR3 consists of 16 residues. The V gene's germline CDR1 is SGHRS and CDR2 YFSETQ. The CDR3 reads CASSLGGGQLNYGYTF. The DNA of the CDR3 is TGCGCCAGCAGCTTGGGAGGGGGACAACTTAACTATGGCTACACCTTC.

J is TRBJ1-1 and V is TRBV29-1; 7 bases fit TRBD1. Germline V gives CDR1 SQVTM, CDR2 ANQGSEA. J lost 1 base, V lost 7 bases, and 9 bases had no gene match. The CDR3 totals 14 residues. The CDR3 reads CSEIPGQWNTEAFF. The CDR3 nucleotides are TGCAGCGAAATTCCGGGACAGTGGAACACTGAAGCTTTCTTT.

The J gene is TRBJ1-3, the V gene TRBV5-6, with 9 bases aligning to TRBD1. There are 16 residues in the CDR3. The V segment lost 5 bases and the J segment 1 base; nucleotides outside the gene matches: 7. Germline V lookup: CDR1 SGHDT, CDR2 YYEEEE. Here the CDR3 DNA reads TGTGCCAGCAGTCGGTCCGGGACAGGGTCTGGAAACACCATATATTTT. It specifies CASSRSGTGSGNTIYF. The full variable domain, its missing parts supplied by reference TRBV5-6 and TRBJ1-3, is DAGVTQSPTHLIKTRGQQVTLRCSPKSGHDTVSWYQQALGQGPQFIFQYYEEEERQRGNFPDRFSGHQFPNYSSELNVNALLLGDSALYLCASSRSGTGSGNTIYFGEGSWLTVV.

This sequence joins TRBV7-3 and TRBJ2-2, with 8 bases that match TRBD2. Trimming took 5 bases from V and 10 from J; bases not matched to a gene: 15. From germline, CDR1 is SGHTA and CDR2 FQGTGA. The CDR3 runs to 16 residues. The CDR3 DNA reads as TGTGCCAGCAGCCCTACAATACCGGGGGGGTCGGCGGAGCTGTTTTTT. Protein sequence: CASSPTIPGGSAELFF.

This chain joins TRBV6-1 and TRBJ1-1; TRBD1 aligns across 8 bases. Germline V lookup: CDR1 MNHNS, CDR2 SASEGT. The CDR3 consists of 14 residues. Trimming removed 2 bases from V and 7 bases from J; junction bases left unmatched: 6. CDR3 sequence: CASSEQGARGEAFF. The CDR3 DNA reads as TGTGCCAGCAGTGAACAGGGGGCGCGGGGTGAAGCTTTCTTT.

The gene calls are TRBV5-4 and TRBJ2-3, with D possibly matching TRBD2 (5 bases). The V end was cut by 2 bases, the J end by 1 base, with 11 bases between. Germline lookup yields CDR1 SGHNT and CDR2 YYREEE (reference sequence). The CDR3 spans 15 residues. The CDR3 coding sequence is TGTGCCAGCAGCTTTGGTGCCGGGGGCACAGATACGCAGTATTTT. This gives the protein CASSFGAGGTDTQYF.

The gene calls are TRBV19 and TRBJ2-4; TRBD2 matches 10 bases. Germline CDR1 is LNHDA and CDR2 is SQIVND (reference sequence). With 0 bases clipped from V and 0 bases from J, the junction kept 11 bases outside the gene matches. The CDR3 extends over 20 amino acids. The CDR3 loop reads CASSIDWLAGDVLAKNIQYF. CDR3 nucleotides: TGTGCCAGTAGTATAGATTGGCTAGCGGGAGACGTTCTAGCCAAAAACATTCAGTACTTC.

This clone appeared once. The chain links TRBV7-6 to TRBJ2-7; 9 bases line up with TRBD2. The CDR3 is 15 amino acids. V trimming: 0 bases; J trimming: 7 bases; junction bases outside the gene matches: 7. Germline V CDR1 and CDR2: SGHVS, FNYEAQ. The CDR3 DNA is TGTGCCAGCAGCTTAGCCGGGACTAGCCCGCTGGAGCAGTACTTC. Its protein product is CASSLAGTSPLEQYF.

The chain recombines TRBV2 with TRBJ2-7, with D perhaps TRBD2 (6 bases). This CDR3 spans 15 amino acids. With 3 bases removed from V and 1 base from J, the gap between germline ends came to 13 bases. Germline loops: CDR1 SNHLY, CDR2 FYNNEI. In DNA, the CDR3 is TGTGCCAGCAGTGAGGGGGGACCAGGGTCCTACGAGCAGTACTTC. Amino acid sequence: CASSEGGPGSYEQYF. The full variable domain, completed using reference TRBV2 and TRBJ2-7, is EPEVTQTPSHQVTQMGQEVILRCVPISNHLYFYWYRQILGQKVEFLVSFYNNEISEKSEIFDDQFSVERPDGSNFTLKIRSTKLEDSAMYFCASSEGGPGSYEQYFGPGTRLTVT.

The chain recombines TRBV6-5 with TRBJ2-1; 14 bases align to TRBD2. V was pared by 7 bases and J by 6 bases, with 5 bases of the junction left unmatched. The CDR3 extends over 15 amino acids. The germline gives CDR1 MNHEY, CDR2 SVGAGI. DNA for the CDR3: TGTGCCAGCACCAAGGGGACTAGCGGGGGCAATGAGCAGTTCTTC. Translated, it gives CASTKGTSGGNEQFF.

The chain links TRBV28 to TRBJ2-1; D possibly corresponds to TRBD2 (6 bases). CDR3 length: 11 amino acids. Germline CDR1 reads MDHEN; CDR2 reads SYDVKM. Trimming shortened V by 6 bases and J by 13 bases, and 13 bases separated the two germline ends. The chain's CDR3 is CASSRLVVQFF. CDR3 bases: TGTGCCAGCAGCCGACTAGTAGTTCAGTTCTTC.

The chain employs TRBV6-6 and TRBJ2-7, with 11 bases that match TRBD1. The junction had 5 bases not matched to a gene; V was cut back by 7 bases and J by 3 bases. CDR3 length: 14 residues. The V gene's germline CDR1 is MNHNY and CDR2 SVGAGI (reference sequence). The DNA for the CDR3 is TGTGCCAGCAACCCCGGGACAGGGGGCTACGAGCAGTACTTC. This sequence encodes CASNPGTGGYEQYF.

The chain couples TRBV2 to TRBJ2-1, with 7 positions matching TRBD1. The CDR3 has 13 amino acids. After removal of 8 bases from V and 9 bases from J, the junction contained 10 bases not matched to a gene. Germline CDR1 and CDR2: SNHLY and FYNNEI. The chain's CDR3 is CASDRESGIEQFF. The CDR3 coding sequence is TGTGCCAGCGACAGGGAGTCGGGAATTGAGCAGTTCTTC. Supplemented by reference TRBV2 and TRBJ2-1, the full variable domain reads EPEVTQTPSHQVTQMGQEVILRCVPISNHLYFYWYRQILGQKVEFLVSFYNNEISEKSEIFDDQFSVERPDGSNFTLKIRSTKLEDSAMYFCASDRESGIEQFFGPGTRLTVL.

This clone was found a few times. The rearrangement links TRBV6-1 to TRBJ1-3; D is unclear. The CDR3 totals 15 residues. V was cut by 2 bases and J by 0 bases, with 8 bases left in between. The germline V gene has CDR1 MNHNS and CDR2 SASEGT. Here the CDR3 reads CASSELAGSGNTIYF. DNA for the CDR3: TGTGCCAGCAGTGAACTTGCAGGCTCTGGAAACACCATATATTTT.

The genes are TRBV10-2 and TRBJ1-6; D gene unclear. Between the trimmed V and J ends, which lost 3 bases and 7 bases, there was a span of 10 bases. The germline V gene encodes CDR1 WSHSY and CDR2 SAAADI. The CDR3 is 14 amino acids. The CDR3 DNA reads as TGCGCCAGCAGTGAAAACGGAGCGAATTCACCCCTCCACTTT. Translation gives CASSENGANSPLHF.

This clone has only one observation. This chain joins TRBV28 and TRBJ1-3, with D possibly TRBD1 on 6 matching bases. Germline CDR1 reads MDHEN; CDR2 reads SYDVKM. V gave up 5 bases and J gave up 1 base, with 18 bases separating them. CDR3 size: 17 residues. In DNA form, the CDR3 reads TGTGCCAGCAGTCTTACCCCAGGGAGGGGGTCTGGAAACACCATATATTTT. Protein product: CASSLTPGRGSGNTIYF. The variable domain in full, with the rest retrieved from reference TRBV28 and TRBJ1-3, is DVKVTQSSRYLVKRTGEKVFLECVQDMDHENMFWYRQDPGLGLRLIYFSYDVKMKEKGDIPEGYSVSREKKERFSLILESASTNQTSMYLCASSLTPGRGSGNTIYFGEGSWLTVV.

This chain links TRBV6-5 with TRBJ2-7; tentatively, D is TRBD1 (6 bases). Germline V gene sequence: CDR1 MNHEY, CDR2 SVGAGI. The CDR3 has 15 amino acids. Trimming took 0 bases from V and 4 from J, leaving 13 bases between them. The CDR3 DNA reads as TGTGCCAGCAGTTACTCCGGCAGGGGTAGATACGAGCAGTACTTC. Translating it yields CASSYSGRGRYEQYF.

This chain joins TRBV29-1 and TRBJ1-4, with TRBD1 matching 8 bases. This CDR3 has 14 residues. Germline assignment: CDR1 SQVTM and CDR2 ANQGSEA. The junction had 7 bases not matched to a gene; V was cut back by 7 bases and J by 3 bases. The CDR3 nucleotides are TGCAGCGCGTCAGGGGGCCAAGCTAATGAAAAACTGTTTTTT. This encodes CSASGGQANEKLFF.

The rearrangement links TRBV27 to TRBJ2-1; TRBD2 might be the D (8 bases). V lost 6 bases, J lost 7 bases, and 31 bases lay in between. Germline V gene data show CDR1 as MNHEY and CDR2 as SMNVEV (reference sequence). This CDR3 comprises 19 residues. The CDR3: CASSLRGSGTVLLRNEQFF. The CDR3 DNA follows: TGTGCCAGCAGCCTTAGAGGTAGCGGGACAGTACTCTTGAGGAATGAGCAGTTCTTC.

The CDR3, as DNA: TGTGCCTGGAGTCTAATGCAGGGATTCGGGGAGACCCAGTACTTC. This sequence encodes CAWSLMQGFGETQYF. V gene TRBV30 combines with J gene TRBJ2-5; TRBD1 might be the D (5 bases). The CDR3 loop spans 15 amino acids. Trimming pared 2 bases from V and 5 bases from J, leaving 18 bases between. The germline CDR1 and CDR2 sequences are GTSNPN and SVGIG (reference sequence).

The chain recombines TRBV4-2 with TRBJ2-2, with a possible D match to TRBD1 (5 bases). V was pared by 0 bases and J by 1 base, with 9 bases between. The V gene's germline CDR1 is LGHNA and CDR2 YNFKEQ. The CDR3 length is 16 residues. CDR3 bases: TGTGCCAGCAGCCAAGATAAGACAGTGAACACCGGGGAGCTGTTTTTT. It translates to CASSQDKTVNTGELFF.

The genes are TRBV7-2 and TRBJ2-1; possible D gene TRBD1, 6 bases. This CDR3 contains 16 residues. CDR1 and CDR2 (germline): SGHTA, FQGNSA. Trimming shortened V by 5 bases and J by 0 bases, and 14 bases separated the two germline ends. CDR3 DNA: TGTGCCAGCAGCCAAGGACAGATGAGCTCCTACAATGAGCAGTTCTTC. Translation gives CASSQGQMSSYNEQFF.

The chain uses TRBV7-2 and TRBJ2-7, with TRBD2 as a possible D gene (6 bases). Germline V gives CDR1 SGHTA, CDR2 FQGNSA. Trimming pared 5 bases from V and 3 bases from J, leaving 14 bases between. This CDR3 comprises 14 residues. The CDR3 sequence: CASSVDGTFYEQYF. The CDR3 DNA reads TGTGCCAGCAGCGTTGACGGGACTTTCTACGAGCAGTACTTC.

The chain employs TRBV27 and TRBJ1-1, with TRBD1 as a possible D gene (6 bases). V was trimmed by 1 base and J by 3 bases, leaving 12 bases between them. The germline CDR1 and CDR2 sequences are MNHEY and SMNVEV (reference sequence). CDR3 length equals 15 residues. The CDR3: CASSLFLSGDTEAFF. The DNA of the CDR3 is TGTGCCAGCAGTTTATTTTTGTCAGGGGACACTGAAGCTTTCTTT.